This paragraph covers one T cell receptor beta chain sequence. The data are from a study of blood T cell repertoires in COVID-19. As for the study in general: T cells, B-cell-depleted T cells, or PBMCs supplied cDNA or gDNA.

The assay was immunoSEQ multiplex PCR, and TCRdb's table has in-frame clones only and misses some. The data hold 50,000 to 80,000 clones, with roughly 75% observed a single time. Per the germline V gene, CDR1 is MNHNS and CDR2 is SASEGT. The CDR3 runs 14 residues. V was shortened by 2 bases and J by 0 bases, with 8 bases between the two germline ends. This TCR derives from a man aged 55 to 70 with COVID-19, enrolled during active disease. The chain combines TRBV6-1 with TRBJ2-7, with unresolved D. Material for sequencing was peripheral blood. CDR3 loop: CASSEQLLSYEQYF. CDR3 DNA sequence: TGTGCCAGCAGTGAACAACTCCTCTCCTACGAGCAGTACTTC.